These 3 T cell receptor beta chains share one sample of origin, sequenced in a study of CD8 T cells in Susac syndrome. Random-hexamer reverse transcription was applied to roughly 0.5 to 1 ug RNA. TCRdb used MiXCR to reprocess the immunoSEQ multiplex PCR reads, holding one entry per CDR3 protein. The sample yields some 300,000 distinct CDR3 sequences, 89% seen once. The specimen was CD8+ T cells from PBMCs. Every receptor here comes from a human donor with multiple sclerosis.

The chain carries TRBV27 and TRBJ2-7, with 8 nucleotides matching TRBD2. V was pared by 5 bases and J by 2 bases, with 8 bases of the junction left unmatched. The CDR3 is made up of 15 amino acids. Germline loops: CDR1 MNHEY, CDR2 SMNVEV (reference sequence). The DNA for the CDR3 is TGTGCCAGCAGTGCTCCGGGACTAGGGCCCTACGAGCAGTACTTC. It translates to CASSAPGLGPYEQYF.

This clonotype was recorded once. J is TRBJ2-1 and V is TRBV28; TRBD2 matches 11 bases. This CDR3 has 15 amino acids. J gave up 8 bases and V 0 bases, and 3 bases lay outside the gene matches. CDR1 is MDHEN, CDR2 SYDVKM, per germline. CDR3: CASSLWTSGIDEQFF. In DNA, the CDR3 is TGTGCCAGCAGTTTATGGACTAGCGGGATAGATGAGCAGTTCTTC.

The CDR3 sequence is CASTFGDGFKETQYF. Written as DNA, the CDR3 is TGTGCCAGCACCTTCGGGGACGGGTTCAAAGAGACCCAGTACTTC. J is TRBJ2-5 and V is TRBV7-9; D could derive from TRBD1 or TRBD2 (5 bases each). Trimming cost V 7 bases and J 3 bases, with 18 bases left between them. CDR1 is SEHNR and CDR2 is FQNEAQ in the germline V gene (reference sequence). The CDR3 consists of 15 residues.